The 8 T cell receptor beta chains given below trace back to one sample, sequenced in a study of blood T cell repertoires in COVID-19. This table comes from immunoSEQ multiplex PCR, and its TCRdb copy is limited to in-frame clones, with some not included. Of roughly 130,000 clones in the sample, just under 85% were seen once. Sample: PBMCs or T cells enriched from blood (not recorded which). The receptor set was obtained from a man between 50 and 59 years old who had recovered from COVID-19.

The CDR3 DNA follows: TGTGCCAGCAGTGAAATCTCTTCCGGTGGCTACACCTTC. Amino acids: CASSEISSGGYTF. The chain combines TRBV2 with TRBJ1-2, with D unresolved. The CDR3 contains 13 residues. The V end lost 2 bases, the J end lost 7 bases, and 11 bases lay between the germline ends. The germline V gene has CDR1 SNHLY and CDR2 FYNNEI.

This clone was detected only once. The CDR3 coding sequence is TGTGCCAGCAGCCACGGTGCCTCCTACGAGCAGTACTTC. This encodes CASSHGASYEQYF. The chain has TRBV3-1 (or the pseudogene TRBV3-2) and TRBJ2-7; D not resolved. Germline V gene sequence: CDR1 LGHDT, CDR2 YNNKEL (reference sequence). This CDR3 is 13 amino acids long. V lost 3 bases and J lost 0, with 6 bases in between.

This chain joins TRBV5-1 and TRBJ2-3; D possibly corresponds to TRBD1 (7 bases). The CDR3 loop spans 15 amino acids. Trimming removed 0 bases from V and 3 bases from J, with 11 bases in between. Germline assignment: CDR1 SGHRS and CDR2 YFSETQ. This chain's CDR3 is CASSLDRGGTDTQYF. CDR3 bases: TGCGCCAGCAGCTTGGACAGGGGAGGTACAGATACGCAGTATTTT.

This chain links TRBV11-2 with TRBJ2-1; TRBD1 matches 9 bases. The CDR3 contains 15 residues. J gave up 4 bases and V 5 bases, and 6 bases lay outside the gene matches. Germline V lookup: CDR1 SGHAT, CDR2 FQNNGV. The CDR3 nucleotides read TGTGCCAGCAGCCAGGGACAGGGCCCTTACAATGAGCAGTTCTTC. Encoded protein: CASSQGQGPYNEQFF.

The J gene is TRBJ1-1, the V gene TRBV19; TRBD1 is a possible D gene (6 bases). Deletions cut 4 bases from V and 4 bases from J, with 16 bases between. The CDR3 is 15 amino acids. The germline V gene has CDR1 LNHDA and CDR2 SQIVND (reference sequence). The CDR3 region is CASSKEQGGGTEAFF. In nucleotides, the CDR3 is TGTGCCAGTAGTAAAGAACAGGGTGGGGGCACTGAAGCTTTCTTT.

The chain combines TRBV6-5 with TRBJ2-2, with D tentatively TRBD1 (6 bases). Trimming left V 2 bases short and J 0 bases short, with 10 bases between. This CDR3 has 16 amino acids. CDR1 and CDR2 from the germline V gene are MNHEY and SVGAGI. The CDR3 protein is CASSYGGRANTGELFF. DNA of the CDR3: TGTGCCAGCAGTTACGGGGGCAGGGCGAACACCGGGGAGCTGTTTTTT.

The J gene is TRBJ2-7, the V gene TRBV6-2 or TRBV6-3, with 9 nucleotides matching TRBD1. This CDR3 has 13 residues. J was trimmed by 3 bases and V by 5 bases; bases with no gene match: 2. Germline V gene sequence: CDR1 MNHEY, CDR2 SVGEGT. CDR3 in amino acids: CASSRGQGYEQYF. As DNA, the CDR3 is TGTGCCAGCAGTAGGGGACAGGGCTACGAGCAGTACTTC.

J is TRBJ2-3 and V is TRBV6-1; 9 bases fit TRBD2. With 5 bases clipped from V and 0 bases from J, the junction kept 3 bases outside the gene matches. Germline loops: CDR1 MNHNS, CDR2 SASEGT. CDR3 length: 15 amino acids. Here the CDR3 DNA reads TGTGCCAGCAGTCCCGGGACTAGCAGCACAGATACGCAGTATTTT. Translating gives CASSPGTSSTDTQYF.